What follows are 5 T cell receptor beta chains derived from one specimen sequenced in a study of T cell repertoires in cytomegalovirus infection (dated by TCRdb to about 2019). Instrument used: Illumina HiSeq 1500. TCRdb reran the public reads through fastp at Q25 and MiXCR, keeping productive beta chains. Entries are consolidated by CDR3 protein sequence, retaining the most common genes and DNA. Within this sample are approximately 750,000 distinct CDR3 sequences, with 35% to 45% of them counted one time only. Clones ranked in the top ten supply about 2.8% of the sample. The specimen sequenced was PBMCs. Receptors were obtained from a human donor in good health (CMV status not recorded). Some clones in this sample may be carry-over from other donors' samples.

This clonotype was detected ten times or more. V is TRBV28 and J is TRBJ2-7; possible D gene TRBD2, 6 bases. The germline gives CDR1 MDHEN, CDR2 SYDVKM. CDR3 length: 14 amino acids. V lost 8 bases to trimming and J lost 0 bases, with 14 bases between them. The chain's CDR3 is CASGRTVSSYEQYF. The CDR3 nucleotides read TGTGCCAGCGGGAGGACGGTTAGCTCCTACGAGCAGTACTTC.

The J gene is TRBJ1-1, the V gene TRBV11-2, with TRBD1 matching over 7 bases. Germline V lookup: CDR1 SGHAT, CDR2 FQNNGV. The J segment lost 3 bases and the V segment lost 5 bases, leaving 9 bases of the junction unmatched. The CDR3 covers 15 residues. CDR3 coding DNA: TGTGCCAGCAGCGTTGACAGGGTGCGGGACACTGAAGCTTTCTTT. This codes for CASSVDRVRDTEAFF.

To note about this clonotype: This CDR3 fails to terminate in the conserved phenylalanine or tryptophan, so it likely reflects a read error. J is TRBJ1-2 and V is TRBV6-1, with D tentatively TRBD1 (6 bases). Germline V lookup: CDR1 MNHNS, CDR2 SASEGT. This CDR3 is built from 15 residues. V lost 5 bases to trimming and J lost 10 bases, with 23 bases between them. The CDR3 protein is CASSYLSSRGRVYTV. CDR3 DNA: TGTGCCAGCAGTTACCTGTCTTCCAGGGGCCGTGTCTACACCGTC.

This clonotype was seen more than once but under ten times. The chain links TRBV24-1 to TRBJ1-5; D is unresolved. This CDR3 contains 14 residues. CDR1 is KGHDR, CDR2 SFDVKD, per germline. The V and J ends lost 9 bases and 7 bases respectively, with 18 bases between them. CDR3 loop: CATGLGGSGQPQHF. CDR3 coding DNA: TGTGCCACCGGTTTAGGAGGGTCCGGCCAGCCCCAGCATTTT.

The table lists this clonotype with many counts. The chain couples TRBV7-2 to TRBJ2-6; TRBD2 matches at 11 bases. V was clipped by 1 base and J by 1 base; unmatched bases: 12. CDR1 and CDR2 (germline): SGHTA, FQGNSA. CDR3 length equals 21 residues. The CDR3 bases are TGTGCCAGCAGCTTAGGAATAGGGGGACTAGCGGAGGGATCTGGGGCCAACGTCCTGACTTTC. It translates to CASSLGIGGLAEGSGANVLTF.